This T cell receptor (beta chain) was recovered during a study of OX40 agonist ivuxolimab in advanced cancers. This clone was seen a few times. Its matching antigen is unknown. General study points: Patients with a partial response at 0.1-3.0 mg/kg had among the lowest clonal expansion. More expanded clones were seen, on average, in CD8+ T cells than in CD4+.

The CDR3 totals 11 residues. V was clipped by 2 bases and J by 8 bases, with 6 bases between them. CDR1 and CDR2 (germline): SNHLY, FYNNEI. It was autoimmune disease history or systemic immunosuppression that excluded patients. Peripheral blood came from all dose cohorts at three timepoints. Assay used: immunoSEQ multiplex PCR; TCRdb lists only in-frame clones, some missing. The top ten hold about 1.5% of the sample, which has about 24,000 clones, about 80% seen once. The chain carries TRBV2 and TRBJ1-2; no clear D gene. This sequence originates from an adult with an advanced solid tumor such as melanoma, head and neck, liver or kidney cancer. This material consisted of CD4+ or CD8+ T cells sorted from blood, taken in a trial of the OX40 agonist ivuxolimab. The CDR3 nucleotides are TGTGCCAGCAGTGAAACCAGCGGCTACACCTTC. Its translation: CASSETSGYTF.